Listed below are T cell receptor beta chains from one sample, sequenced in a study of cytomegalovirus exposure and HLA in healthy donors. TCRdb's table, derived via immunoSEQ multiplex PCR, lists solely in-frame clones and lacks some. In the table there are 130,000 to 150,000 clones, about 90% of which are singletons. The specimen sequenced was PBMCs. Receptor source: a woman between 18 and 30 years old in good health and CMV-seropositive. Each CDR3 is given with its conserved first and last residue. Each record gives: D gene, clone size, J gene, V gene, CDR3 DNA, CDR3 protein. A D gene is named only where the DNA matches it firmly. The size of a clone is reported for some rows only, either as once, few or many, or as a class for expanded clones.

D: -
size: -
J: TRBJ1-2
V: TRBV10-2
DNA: TGCGCCAGCAGTGACAGGGGAAACTATGGCTACACCTTC
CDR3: CASSDRGNYGYTF

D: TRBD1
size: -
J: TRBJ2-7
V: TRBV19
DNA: TGTGCCAGTACCCCAGGCGGGACAGGCTTCTACGAGCAGTACTTC
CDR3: CASTPGGTGFYEQYF

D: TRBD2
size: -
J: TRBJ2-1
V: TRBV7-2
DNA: TGTGCCAGCAGCTTTCCCAAGCGGGGCTCCTACAATGAGCAGTTCTTC
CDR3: CASSFPKRGSYNEQFF

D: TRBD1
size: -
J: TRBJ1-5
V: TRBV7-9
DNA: TGTGCCAGCAGCCTGGGGACAGGCAATCAGCCCCAGCATTTT
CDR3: CASSLGTGNQPQHF

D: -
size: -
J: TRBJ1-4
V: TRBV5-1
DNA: TGCGCCAGCAGCTGGGGCGCGGGAACAACTAATGAAAAACTGTTTTTT
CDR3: CASSWGAGTTNEKLFF

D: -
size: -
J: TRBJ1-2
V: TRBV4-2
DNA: TGTGCCAGCAGCCAAGATAAGACACTTATCTATGGCTACACCTTC
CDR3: CASSQDKTLIYGYTF

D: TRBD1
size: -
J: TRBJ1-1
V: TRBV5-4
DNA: TGTGCCAGCAGCAGAATGACAGGGACAACTGAAGCTTTCTTT
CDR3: CASSRMTGTTEAFF

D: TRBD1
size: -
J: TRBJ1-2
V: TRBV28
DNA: TGTGCCAGCAGTCGTCGGACAGGTCATGGCTACACCTTC
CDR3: CASSRRTGHGYTF

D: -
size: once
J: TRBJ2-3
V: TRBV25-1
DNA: TGTGCCAGCAGAGTTGCCAGGGGCGATACGCAGTATTTT
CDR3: CASRVARGDTQYF

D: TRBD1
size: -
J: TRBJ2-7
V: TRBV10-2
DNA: TGCGCCAGCAGAAAGGGACAGGGCACCTACGAGCAGTACTTC
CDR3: CASRKGQGTYEQYF

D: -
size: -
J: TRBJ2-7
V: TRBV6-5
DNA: TGTGCCGTCGCGGCGGGGACCTCCTACGAGCAGTACTTC
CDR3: CAVAAGTSYEQYF

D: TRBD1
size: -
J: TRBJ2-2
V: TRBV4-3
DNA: TGCGCCAGCAGCCAGGAAGTTTCTTCAGGGGGCGCGGGCACCGGGGAGCTGTTTTTT
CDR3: CASSQEVSSGGAGTGELFF

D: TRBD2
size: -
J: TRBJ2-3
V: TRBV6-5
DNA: TGTGCCAGCAACCCGGGGGCGGGAGGGCCGGATACGCAGTATTTT
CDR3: CASNPGAGGPDTQYF

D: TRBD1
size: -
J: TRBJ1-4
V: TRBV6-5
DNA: TGTGCCAGCAGCCTCTCGGACAGGGGGAATGAAAAACTGTTTTTT
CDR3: CASSLSDRGNEKLFF

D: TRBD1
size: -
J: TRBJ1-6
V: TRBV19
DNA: TGTGCCAGTAACGACAGGGGTCCCATTTCACCCCTCCACTTT
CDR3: CASNDRGPISPLHF

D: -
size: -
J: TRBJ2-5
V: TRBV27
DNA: TGTGCCAGCAGTTTATCTCTCTCGACTCCTACCCAGTACTTC
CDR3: CASSLSLSTPTQYF

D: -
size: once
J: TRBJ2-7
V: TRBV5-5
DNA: TGTGCCAGCAGCTACAAGTACGAGCAGTACTTC
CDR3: CASSYKYEQYF

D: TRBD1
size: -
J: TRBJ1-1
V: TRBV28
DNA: TGTGCCAGCAGTGCTCGGACAGGCCGGATGAACACTGAAGCTTTCTTT
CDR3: CASSARTGRMNTEAFF

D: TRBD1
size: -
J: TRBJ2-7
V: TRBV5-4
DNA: TGTGCCAGCAGCTTGGGCTCAGGGGGTCCCTACGAGCAGTACTTC
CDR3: CASSLGSGGPYEQYF

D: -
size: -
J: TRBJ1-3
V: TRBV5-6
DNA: TGTGCCAGCAGCAGAGACAGGATCTCTGGAAACACCATATATTTT
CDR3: CASSRDRISGNTIYF

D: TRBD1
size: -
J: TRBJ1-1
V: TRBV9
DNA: TGTGCCAGCAGCGTTTCGGAGACAGGGTTCACTGAAGCTTTCTTT
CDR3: CASSVSETGFTEAFF

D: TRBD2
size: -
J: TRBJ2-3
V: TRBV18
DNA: TGTGCCAGCTCACCACCGCGGGGGTCAGATACGCAGTATTTT
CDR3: CASSPPRGSDTQYF

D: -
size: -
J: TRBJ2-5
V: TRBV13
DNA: TGTGCCAGCAGCTTAGGGTCATTAGAGACCCAGTACTTC
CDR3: CASSLGSLETQYF

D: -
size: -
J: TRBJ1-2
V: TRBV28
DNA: TGTGCCAGCAGGCTAACATCCAGGGAGGGCTATGGCTACACCTTC
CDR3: CASRLTSREGYGYTF

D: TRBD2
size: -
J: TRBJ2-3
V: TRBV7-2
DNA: TGTGCCAGCACCCGACTAGCGGGAGGGCAGACTTTT
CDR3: CASTRLAGGQTF

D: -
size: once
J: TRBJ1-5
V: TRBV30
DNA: TGTGCCTGGAGTGTACCTTCTGGGAGTAGCAATCAGCCCCAGCATTTT
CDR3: CAWSVPSGSSNQPQHF

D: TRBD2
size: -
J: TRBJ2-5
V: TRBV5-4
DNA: TGTGCCAGCAGCTTGGCCGAACTAGCGGTAATGGGGGCCCAGTACTTC
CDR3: CASSLAELAVMGAQYF

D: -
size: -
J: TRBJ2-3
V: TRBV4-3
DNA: TGCGCCAGCAGCCAGGGGGGGCCCCTCACAGATACGCAGTATTTT
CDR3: CASSQGGPLTDTQYF

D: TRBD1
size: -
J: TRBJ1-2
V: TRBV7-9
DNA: TGTGCCAGCAGCTCCCGCCCGACAGGGAACTATGGCTACACCTTC
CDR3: CASSSRPTGNYGYTF

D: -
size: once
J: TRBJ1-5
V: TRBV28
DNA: TGTGCCAGCAGTTTATGGGGGGCTTTGGGGAGCAATCAGCCCCAGCATTTT
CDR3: CASSLWGALGSNQPQHF

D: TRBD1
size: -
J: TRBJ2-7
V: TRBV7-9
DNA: TGTGCCAGCGGACAGGGACTCTACGAGCAGTACTTC
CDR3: CASGQGLYEQYF

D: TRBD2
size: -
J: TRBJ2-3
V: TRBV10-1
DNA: TGCGCCAGCACTCCGGGGGGGTCGGATACGCAGTATTTT
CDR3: CASTPGGSDTQYF

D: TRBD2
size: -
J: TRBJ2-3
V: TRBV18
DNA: TGTGCCAGCTCACTCACCAATAGCGGGCGCAGCACAGATACGCAGTATTTT
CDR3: CASSLTNSGRSTDTQYF

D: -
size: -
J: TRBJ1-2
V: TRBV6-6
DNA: TGTGCCAGCAGTTTATTTCTGGGAGAGGGCTATGGCTACACCTTC
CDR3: CASSLFLGEGYGYTF

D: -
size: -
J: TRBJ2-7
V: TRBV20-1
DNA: TGCAGTGCCCTCCGACTAGGTGAGCAGTACTTC
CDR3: CSALRLGEQYF

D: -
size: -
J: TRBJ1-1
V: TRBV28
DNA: TGTGCCAGCAGTTTTTTAGACAGGACTGAAGCTTTCTTT
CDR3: CASSFLDRTEAFF

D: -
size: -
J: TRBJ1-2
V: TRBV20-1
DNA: TGCAGTGCTAGATGGGCAAATGGCTACACCTTC
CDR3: CSARWANGYTF

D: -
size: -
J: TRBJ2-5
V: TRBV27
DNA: TGTGCCAGCAGCTTACCGGGGGAGACCCAGTACTTC
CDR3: CASSLPGETQYF